These T cell receptor beta chains were read from a single sample in a study of regulatory T cells in long-lasting Graves disease. In TCRdb, the multiplex PCR reads were re-called with MiXCR into one record per CDR3 protein. The table lists about 560,000 distinct CDR3 sequences, about 16% of them singletons, with 12% in the top ten. These data also featured in a second study, about T cells in Graves' hyperthyroidism and ophthalmopathy.

The source material was peripheral blood mononuclear cells (PBMCs), sampled at new diagnosis, from a patient treated with antithyroid drugs. Receptors were obtained from a man aged 18 to 30 with Graves disease. CDR3s include the opening cysteine and the closing phenylalanine or tryptophan. A clone size is listed for some rows: how often the clone was seen (once, few, many), or a class if it is expanded.

TRBJ2-1	many	TRBV5-1	CASTVAGVNEQFF
TRBJ1-5	few	TRBV2	CASSAVRAHQPQHF
TRBJ2-1	many	TRBV30	CAWQASYNEQFF
TRBJ2-1	many	TRBV20-1	CSARVGLNSYNEQFF
TRBJ1-2	many	TRBV20-1	CSAKRGQGAEGYTF
TRBJ2-1	many	TRBV6-9	CASSYPFDGSSYNEQFF
TRBJ1-1	many	TRBV12-3/TRBV12-4	CASSQTGEDTEAFF
TRBJ2-1	many	TRBV6-5	CASSWGQGVYNEQFF
TRBJ1-1	few	TRBV27	CASRSVTGGPLNTEAFF
TRBJ2-3	many	TRBV7-9	CASGRTDTQYF
TRBJ2-7	many	TRBV28	CASSFGRLGSYEQYF
TRBJ1-2	many	TRBV7-8	CASSSDGQGNYGYTF
TRBJ2-1	-	TRBV3-1	CASSQDAPRDVDEQFF
TRBJ2-5	many	TRBV18	CASSPPNRAKETQYF
TRBJ2-3	many	TRBV29-1	CSVPDADRGTDTQYF
TRBJ2-7	many	TRBV27	CASREFYEQYF
TRBJ2-2	-	TRBV11-2	CASTFLSGNGGRVWELFF
TRBJ2-1	few	TRBV14	CASSQRGQGSYNEQFF
TRBJ2-7	many	TRBV3-1	CASSQGQAIYEQYF
TRBJ2-1	-	TRBV11-1	CASSLNPPTVGNEQFF
TRBJ2-6	-	TRBV11-2	CASSYGISSGANVLTF
TRBJ1-1	many	TRBV19	CASSMVVNTEAFF
TRBJ2-7	many	TRBV28	CASSLVGGPYEQYF
TRBJ1-1	-	TRBV6-1	CASSERRGSTEAFF
TRBJ2-1	few	TRBV25-1	CATHGTSGNEQFF
TRBJ2-5	many	TRBV20-1	CSALVGQRNFQETQYF
TRBJ1-3	-	TRBV5-6	CASSSNLKDRGTGNTIYF
TRBJ1-2	-	TRBV9	CASSPKGIPANYGYTF
TRBJ2-7	-	TRBV28	CASGSRVYEQYF